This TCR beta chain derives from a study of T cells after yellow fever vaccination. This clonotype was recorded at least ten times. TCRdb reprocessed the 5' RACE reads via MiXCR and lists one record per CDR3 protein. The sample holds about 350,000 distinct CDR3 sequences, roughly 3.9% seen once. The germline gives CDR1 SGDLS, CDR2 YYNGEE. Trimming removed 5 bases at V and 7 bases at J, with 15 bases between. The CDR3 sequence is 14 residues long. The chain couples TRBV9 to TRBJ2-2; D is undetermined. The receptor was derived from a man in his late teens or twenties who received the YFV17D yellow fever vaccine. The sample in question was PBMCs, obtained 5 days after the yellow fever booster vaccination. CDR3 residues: CASRLGPSGGELFF. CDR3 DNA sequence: TGTGCCAGCAGGTTAGGGCCCTCGGGCGGGGAGCTGTTTTTT.